This T cell receptor beta chain originates from a study of identical twins (dated by TCRdb to about 2016). Broadly, across the study: TCR alpha and beta repertoires from monozygotic twins, unrelated adults of various ages and cord blood were deep-sequenced to test whether fetal clonotypes persist. To rule out contamination, the twin experiments were replicated at different times with different library preparation protocols. Results and caveats for the whole study, not just this receptor: Abundant cord blood beta clonotypes had fewer insertions, young adult naive repertoires showed a similar but weaker trend, and memory repertoires showed no such trend. Zero-insertion analyses could be partly confounded by invariant T cells such as MAIT and iNKT, though diverse VJ usage argued against such confounding for most clonotypes. Excess twin sharing in beta out-of-frame sequences was weaker because fewer shared sequences lowered the signal-to-noise ratio. In monozygotic twins, recombination models systematically underestimated out-of-frame TCR alpha sharing, but the models matched the sharing seen between unrelated individuals. Because the same donors could not be followed over many years, the conclusions depended on cross-sectional statistical analysis. Out-of-frame TCR alpha sequences shared between twins showed an excess of low generation-probability sequences compared with coincidental sharing between unrelated individuals.

Note on this clonotype: Its antigen target is currently unknown. No clone much larger than this one lies a single base away; base qualities are absent.

The library was made by 5' RACE. The sequencer listed for this sample is Illumina HiSeq 2000. A universal primer binding site was introduced by template switching, and a unique molecular identifier was present in the final cDNA, enabling accurate counting of TCR cDNA molecules. Specific primers in the conserved constant-segment region were used to synthesize first-strand cDNA for the TCR alpha and beta chains. To control for contamination, every cDNA library carried two barcodes: a SMART-Mk sample barcode plus Illumina barcodes. TruSeq adapter sequences along with Illumina sample barcodes were introduced in two successive PCR steps. The TCR alpha and beta cDNA libraries were sequenced on the Illumina HiSeq platform using custom primers. Per the source publication's procedure: MiGEC processed the raw reads to extract unique molecular identifiers, while MiXCR was used to determine the CDR3 positions. Recombination models were inferred per individual with the repgenHMM and IGoR tools using an EM algorithm. Shared clonotypes were analyzed with the tcR package in R, and sharing was normalized by the product of cloneset sizes. To study raw recombination free of thymic and clonal selection effects, out-of-frame nonproductive sequences were analyzed. Starting from the raw public reads, TCRdb applied fastp trimming at Q25, assembled clones with MiXCR and retained in-frame beta chains. Each entry merges the rows of one CDR3 protein and shows their most common DNA and genes. The V and J calls and clone size are TCRdb's, not the authors'. A total of 450,000 or so distinct CDR3 sequences appear in this sample, approximately 15% of them only once. Clones ranked in the top ten supply approximately 1% of the sample.

Every donor in the study was a healthy Caucasian. Three pairs of female monozygotic twins, all aged about 18 to 29 years, were included in the twin cohort. Positive isolation kits from Invitrogen were used to isolate CD4+ and CD8+ T cell populations. A further study also used this sample, focusing on yellow fever vaccine responses in identical twins. Taken from the second paper: The authors reported that the T cell response to vaccination in identical twins appeared partly convergent and partly personalized. In identical twins, the study followed T cell clones that responded to the vaccine with precision.

The source of this sequence is a woman in her late teens or twenties in good health. Material for sequencing was CD4+ T cells sorted from blood.

The DNA sequence is as follows: TGCAGTGCTGGGACAGCCTCGGTCTACGAGCAGTACTTC. Its protein is CSAGTASVYEQYF. The V and J genes are TRBV20-1 and TRBJ2-7; TRBD1 matches 7 bases in the middle. For this chain, trimming is 5 bases at the V end and 3 bases at the J end, and the number of junction bases without a gene match is 7. According to the germline V gene (reference sequence), CDR1 reads DFQATT and CDR2 reads SNEGSKA. The CDR3 goes from the cysteine to the phenylalanine over 13 residues. Only the CDR3 DNA stays, 39 bases, in frame from base 1.